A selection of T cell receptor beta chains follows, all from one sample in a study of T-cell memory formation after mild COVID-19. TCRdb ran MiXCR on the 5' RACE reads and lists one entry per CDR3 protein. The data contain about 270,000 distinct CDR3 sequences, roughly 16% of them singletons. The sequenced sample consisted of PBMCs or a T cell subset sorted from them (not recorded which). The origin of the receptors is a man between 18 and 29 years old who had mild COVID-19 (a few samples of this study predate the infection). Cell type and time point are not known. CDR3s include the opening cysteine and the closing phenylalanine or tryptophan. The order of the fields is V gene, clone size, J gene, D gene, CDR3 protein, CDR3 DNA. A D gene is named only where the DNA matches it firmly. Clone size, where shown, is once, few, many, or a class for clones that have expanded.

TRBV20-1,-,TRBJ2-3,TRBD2,CSAFRGGGTDTQYF,TGCAGTGCTTTCCGGGGGGGGGGCACAGATACGCAGTATTTT
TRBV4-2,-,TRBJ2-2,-,CASSQVRQGVGLFF,TGTGCCAGCAGCCAAGTGCGTCAGGGAGTTGGACTGTTTTTT
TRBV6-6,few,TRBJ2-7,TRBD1,CASELDRAYEQYF,TGTGCCAGCGAGCTCGACAGGGCCTACGAGCAGTACTTC
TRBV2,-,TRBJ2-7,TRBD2,CASSEELAGGYEQYF,TGTGCCAGCAGTGAAGAGCTAGCGGGCGGCTACGAGCAGTACTTC
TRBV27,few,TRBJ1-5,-,CASSFEGQPQHF,TGTGCCAGCAGTTTTGAGGGTCAGCCCCAGCATTTT
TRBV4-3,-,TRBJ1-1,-,CASSQDLGYTGFEAFF,TGCGCCAGCAGCCAAGATCTAGGTTACACAGGATTCGAAGCTTTCTTT
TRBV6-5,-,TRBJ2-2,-,CASRGGPGTGELFF,TGTGCCAGCCGAGGGGGGCCCGGAACCGGGGAGCTGTTTTTT
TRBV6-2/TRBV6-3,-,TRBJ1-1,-,CASSYSWLNTEAFF,TGTGCCAGCAGTTACTCCTGGTTGAACACTGAAGCTTTCTTT
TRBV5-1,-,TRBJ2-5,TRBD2,CASSEGLAGEETQYF,TGCGCCAGCAGTGAAGGACTAGCGGGGGAAGAGACCCAGTACTTC
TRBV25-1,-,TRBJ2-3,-,CASMRGSDTQYF,TGTGCCAGCATGAGGGGCTCAGATACGCAGTATTTT
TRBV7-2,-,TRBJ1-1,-,CASSPGHSFEAFF,TGTGCCAGCAGCCCCGGACATTCCTTTGAAGCTTTCTTT
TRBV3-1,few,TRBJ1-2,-,CASSLDSSGGYTF,TGTGCCAGCAGCCTAGACAGCTCTGGGGGCTACACCTTC
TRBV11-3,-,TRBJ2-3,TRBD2,CASSQRTSGGTDTQYF,TGTGCCAGCAGCCAGCGGACTAGCGGGGGCACAGATACGCAGTATTTT
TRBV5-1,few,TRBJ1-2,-,CASSLWTSHGYTF,TGCGCCAGCAGCCTCTGGACCAGCCATGGCTACACCTTC
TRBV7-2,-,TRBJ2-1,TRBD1,CASSPRGTGYNEQFF,TGTGCCAGCAGCCCTCGAGGGACAGGATACAATGAGCAGTTCTTC
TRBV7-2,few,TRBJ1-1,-,CASSPKAGRNTEAFF,TGTGCCAGCAGCCCAAAGGCAGGGCGGAACACTGAAGCTTTCTTT
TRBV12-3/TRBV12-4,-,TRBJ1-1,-,CASSLMGTEAFF,TGTGCCAGCAGTTTGATGGGCACTGAAGCTTTCTTT
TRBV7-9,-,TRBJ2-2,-,CASSLVRHTGELFF,TGTGCCAGCAGCTTAGTGCGGCACACCGGGGAGCTGTTTTTT
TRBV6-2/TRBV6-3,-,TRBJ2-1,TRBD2,CASTLAGATYNEQFF,TGTGCCAGCACCCTAGCGGGGGCCACCTACAATGAGCAGTTCTTC
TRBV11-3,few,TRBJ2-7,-,CASSLVPGSEQYF,TGTGCCAGCAGCTTAGTTCCGGGTAGTGAGCAGTACTTC
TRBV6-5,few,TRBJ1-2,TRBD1,CASSYGGTGTNYGYTF,TGTGCCAGCAGTTACGGTGGGACAGGGACCAACTATGGCTACACCTTC
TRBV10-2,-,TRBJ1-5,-,CASRDWMTDQPQHF,TGCGCCAGCCGGGACTGGATGACCGATCAGCCCCAGCATTTT
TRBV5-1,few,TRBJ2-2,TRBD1,CASSSQGAATGELFF,TGCGCCAGCAGCTCCCAGGGGGCGGCCACCGGGGAGCTGTTTTTT
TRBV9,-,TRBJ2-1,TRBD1,CASSAGTGTYNEQFF,TGTGCCAGCAGCGCGGGGACAGGGACCTACAATGAGCAGTTCTTC
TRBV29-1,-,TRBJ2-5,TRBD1,CSVGTGLMSETQYF,TGCAGCGTGGGGACAGGGCTAATGAGTGAGACCCAGTACTTC
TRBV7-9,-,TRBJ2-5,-,CASTDYQETQYF,TGTGCCAGCACAGACTACCAAGAGACCCAGTACTTC
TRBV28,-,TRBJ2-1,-,CASDGGWGSHEQFF,TGTGCCAGCGATGGGGGGTGGGGCAGTCATGAGCAGTTCTTC
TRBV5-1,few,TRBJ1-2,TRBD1,CASSLQGAHMRNGYTF,TGCGCCAGCAGCTTACAGGGGGCTCATATGAGAAATGGCTACACCTTC
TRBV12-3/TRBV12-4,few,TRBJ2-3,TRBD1,CASSLDRGSGDTQYF,TGTGCCAGCAGTTTAGACAGGGGGTCAGGAGATACGCAGTATTTT
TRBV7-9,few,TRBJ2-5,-,CASSFPIGSFQETQYF,TGTGCCAGCAGCTTCCCTATTGGTTCGTTTCAAGAGACCCAGTACTTC
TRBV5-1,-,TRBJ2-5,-,CASSLRPGETQYF,TGCGCCAGCAGCTTGCGGCCGGGAGAGACCCAGTACTTC
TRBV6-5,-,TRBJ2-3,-,CASRPDLGTDTQYF,TGTGCCAGCAGGCCGGATTTAGGCACAGATACGCAGTATTTT
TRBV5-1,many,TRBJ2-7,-,CASSMLMGEQYF,TGCGCCAGCAGCATGCTCATGGGCGAGCAGTACTTC
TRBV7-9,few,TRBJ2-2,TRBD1,CASSQGTGINAGELFF,TGTGCCAGCAGCCAAGGGACAGGGATTAACGCCGGGGAGCTGTTTTTT